The 14 T cell receptor beta chains below were found in one sample sequenced in a study of radiation and T cells in renal cell carcinoma. The method was immunoSEQ multiplex PCR; TCRdb's version includes in-frame clones alone and lacks a portion of them. The sample has around 60,000 clones; just over 75% are singletons. Time point meaning: blood 2 weeks post-SBRT. Treatment described: 15 Gy SBRT to primary tumor, nephrectomy 4 weeks later. Material: blood, obtained from a patient whose treatment included radiotherapy and nephrectomy. These TCRs come from a man in his 60s with renal cell carcinoma.

The J gene is TRBJ2-1, the V gene TRBV7-9; D is unclear. The CDR3 loop spans 13 amino acids. Germline V gene lookup returns CDR1 SEHNR and CDR2 FQNEAQ (reference sequence). Trimming removed 6 bases from V and 4 bases from J, with 10 bases in between. For the CDR3, the DNA is TGTGCCAGCAGACAAGGAAATTACAATGAGCAGTTCTTC. This codes for CASRQGNYNEQFF.

This clone appeared once. The chain carries TRBV10-3 and TRBJ2-6, with no clear D. CDR1 is ENHRY, CDR2 SYGVKD, per germline. Trimming stripped 5 bases from V and 5 bases from J, with 22 bases between. The CDR3 totals 18 residues. As DNA, the CDR3 is TGTGCCATCAGTAACGGAGCCTGTATACAAAGTCGGGCCAACGTCCTGACTTTC. Translated: CAISNGACIQSRANVLTF.

This clone has just a few counts. The gene calls are TRBV7-7 and TRBJ2-5; D is uncertain. The CDR3 length is 13 residues. Deletions cut 1 base from V and 1 base from J, with 4 bases between. CDR1 is SSHAT and CDR2 is FNYEAQ in the germline V gene (reference sequence). The CDR3 bases are TGTGCCAGCAGCTTAGGGACCCAAGAGACCCAGTACTTC. It yields the protein CASSLGTQETQYF.

The chain carries TRBV5-1 and TRBJ2-5, with 7 positions matching TRBD1. Germline V gives CDR1 SGHRS, CDR2 YFSETQ. The CDR3 loop spans 14 amino acids. The J segment lost 2 bases and the V segment lost 4 bases, leaving 5 bases of the junction unmatched. The CDR3 is CASSADRVQETQYF. The CDR3 DNA reads as TGCGCCAGCAGCGCCGACAGGGTACAAGAGACCCAGTACTTC.

This clone showed up just once. This chain joins TRBV30 and TRBJ2-7; 10 bases are shared with TRBD1. The V gene end was trimmed by 3 bases and the J gene end by 1 base; junction bases not matched to a gene: 12. Germline CDR1 is GTSNPN and CDR2 is SVGIG (reference sequence). CDR3 length: 17 residues. The CDR3 region is CAWSRNTGTGESYEQYF. The CDR3 DNA reads as TGTGCCTGGAGCAGAAACACGGGGACAGGGGAATCCTACGAGCAGTACTTC.

The chain has TRBV11-2 and TRBJ2-7, with D unresolved. Germline V gene sequence: CDR1 SGHAT, CDR2 FQNNGV. CDR3 length: 13 residues. The ends were cut back, 1 base at V and 0 bases at J, with 4 bases in the middle. CDR3 amino acids: CASSLGSSYEQYV. The DNA for the CDR3 is TGTGCCAGCAGCTTAGGAAGCTCCTACGAGCAGTACGTC.

This sequence joins TRBV11-3 and TRBJ1-1; perhaps TRBD1 as D (5 bases). V was clipped by 6 bases and J by 5 bases, with 13 bases between them. Germline V CDR1 and CDR2: SGHNT, YENEEA. The CDR3 loop spans 13 amino acids. The CDR3 loop is CASSGQGGTEAFF. As DNA, the CDR3 is TGTGCCAGCAGTGGGCAGGGTGGAACTGAAGCTTTCTTT.

In its sample, this clone was seen once. This rearrangement joins TRBV5-4 to TRBJ1-2, with 7 positions matching TRBD1. The CDR3 sequence is 13 residues long. V shed 2 bases and J 4 bases; nucleotides not matched to a gene: 2. CDR1 and CDR2 (germline): SGHNT, YYREEE (reference sequence). The CDR3 nucleotides read TGTGCCAGCAGCTTTGACAGGGCCTATGGCTACACCTTC. Its translation is CASSFDRAYGYTF.

The count of this clone is one. The CDR3 loop reads CSVEGAEAFF. CDR3 nucleotide sequence: TGCAGCGTTGAGGGAGCTGAAGCTTTCTTT. The rearrangement links TRBV29-1 to TRBJ1-1; D is undetermined. The germline V and J ends were trimmed by 3 bases and 6 bases, with 5 bases remaining between them. This CDR3 comprises 10 residues. The germline V gene has CDR1 SQVTM and CDR2 ANQGSEA.

The rearrangement joins TRBV27 to TRBJ1-4; D gene ambiguous. V lost 3 bases, J lost 0 bases, and 5 bases lay in between. The length of the CDR3 is 14 residues. The germline V gene has CDR1 MNHEY and CDR2 SMNVEV (reference sequence). The DNA of the CDR3 is TGTGCCAGCAGTTTTGGTGCAACTAATGAAAAACTGTTTTTT. It translates to CASSFGATNEKLFF.

The rearrangement links TRBV18 to TRBJ2-1, with 9 bases lining up with TRBD2. Germline-derived CDR1 and CDR2 are KGHSH and LQKENI. The CDR3 has 18 residues. Trimming cost V 3 bases and J 7 bases; bases outside gene matches: 16. DNA of the CDR3: TGTGCCAGCTCACCGACATTAGCGGGAGACGGGAGCCAAAATGAGCAGTTCTTC. Its translation is CASSPTLAGDGSQNEQFF.

The chain is built from TRBV2 and TRBJ1-2; D is undetermined. Trimming removed 3 bases at V and 8 bases at J, with 4 bases between. The CDR3 runs to 10 residues. Per the germline V gene, CDR1 is SNHLY and CDR2 is FYNNEI. CDR3 in amino acids: CASSERGYTF. DNA for the CDR3: TGTGCCAGCAGTGAGAGGGGCTACACCTTC. The whole variable domain, filled in from reference TRBV2 and TRBJ1-2, reads EPEVTQTPSHQVTQMGQEVILRCVPISNHLYFYWYRQILGQKVEFLVSFYNNEISEKSEIFDDQFSVERPDGSNFTLKIRSTKLEDSAMYFCASSERGYTFGSGTRLTVV.

In its sample, this clone was seen a few times. V is TRBV5-6 and J is TRBJ2-2, with 13 bases aligning to TRBD2. CDR3 size: 16 residues. Germline V lookup: CDR1 SGHDT, CDR2 YYEEEE. With 3 bases clipped from V and 7 bases from J, the junction kept 6 bases outside the gene matches. The chain's CDR3 is CASSSPGLAGIGELFF. The CDR3, as DNA: TGTGCCAGCAGCTCCCCGGGACTAGCGGGGATCGGGGAGCTGTTTTTT.

The chain employs TRBV11-2 and TRBJ2-2; 11 bases map to TRBD2. V lost 2 bases, J lost 4 bases, and 9 bases stayed unmatched. The CDR3 sequence is 18 residues long. CDR1 SGHAT and CDR2 FQNNGV come from the germline V gene. The CDR3 sequence: CASSLRGVAGGATGELFF. In nucleotides, the CDR3 is TGTGCCAGCAGCTTACGGGGGGTAGCGGGAGGGGCCACCGGGGAGCTGTTTTTT.